What follows are 25 T cell receptor beta chains derived from one specimen sequenced in a study of regulatory T cells in long-lasting Graves disease. Arm-PCR of CDR3 regions and iRepertoire HTBI primers were the basis on which TCR beta libraries were built. TCRdb analysed the multiplex PCR reads with MiXCR anew, one entry per CDR3 protein. Of 450,000 to 650,000 distinct CDR3 sequences detected, about 15% appear once; the ten largest clones hold 20% to 30%. Regarding time point: newly diagnosed GD, antithyroid drugs for less than 3 months. Isolated PBMC RNA provided the starting material for the TCR library. The data were also submitted as part of a second study, on T cells in Graves' hyperthyroidism and ophthalmopathy.

This specimen consisted of peripheral blood mononuclear cells (PBMCs), obtained at new diagnosis, from a patient treated with antithyroid drugs. These receptors originate from a woman aged 35-65 years with Graves disease.

In its sample, this clonotype was seen a few times. The V and J genes are TRBV12-3 or TRBV12-4 and TRBJ1-4, with a possible D match to TRBD1 (5 bases). The CDR3 runs 16 residues. Trimming took 9 bases from V and 4 from J, leaving 21 bases between them. Here the CDR3 reads CASSNRRGKGNEKLFF. The CDR3, as DNA: TGTGCCAGTTCCAACAGGAGAGGGAAGGGTAATGAAAAACTGTTTTTT.

This clonotype was observed at least ten times. The chain uses TRBV28 and TRBJ1-2; D ambiguous. This CDR3 has 14 residues. Germline CDR1 and CDR2: MDHEN and SYDVKM. The V and J ends lost 1 base and 1 base respectively, with 7 bases between them. CDR3 amino acids: CASSLLPINYGYTF. As DNA, the CDR3 is TGTGCCAGCAGTTTATTGCCGATTAACTATGGCTACACCTTC.

This clonotype was counted many times. The chain joins TRBV12-3 or TRBV12-4 to TRBJ2-5; no reliable D call. Trimming took 3 bases from V and 4 from J, leaving 3 bases between them. The CDR3 covers 11 residues. In nucleotides, the CDR3 is TGTGCCAGCAGTTTTAGAGAGACCCAGTACTTC. This sequence encodes CASSFRETQYF.

The chain has TRBV7-2 and TRBJ2-7; no clear D gene. In germline, CDR1 is SGHTA, CDR2 FQGNSA. The CDR3 runs 13 residues. V lost 5 bases to trimming and J lost 3 bases, with 11 bases between them. CDR3 region: CASSPRTHYEQYF. As DNA, the CDR3 is TGTGCCAGCAGCCCCCGGACCCACTACGAGCAGTACTTC.

The rearrangement joins TRBV5-8 to TRBJ2-5; 7 positions match TRBD2. The germline V gene encodes CDR1 SGHTS and CDR2 YDEGEE. Trimming took 3 bases from V and 4 from J; bases not matched to a gene: 3. The CDR3 totals 13 residues. The chain's CDR3 is CASSWTRAETQYF. The CDR3 DNA follows: TGTGCCAGCAGCTGGACTAGGGCAGAGACCCAGTACTTC.

The rearrangement joins TRBV13 to TRBJ2-7; TRBD1 matches 8 bases. The V segment lost 3 bases and the J segment 6 bases; nucleotides outside the gene matches: 4. The V gene's germline CDR1 is PRHDT and CDR2 FYEKMQ (reference sequence). The CDR3 contains 13 residues. Written as DNA, the CDR3 is TGTGCCAGCAGCTTTTCCCAGGGGGCCGAGCAGTACTTC. This sequence encodes CASSFSQGAEQYF.

The table lists this clonotype with many counts. The chain joins TRBV20-1 to TRBJ2-7; TRBD1 might be the D (6 bases). The CDR3 has 14 residues. Germline values: CDR1 DFQATT, CDR2 SNEGSKA (reference sequence). Deletions cut 5 bases from V and 4 bases from J, with 18 bases between. CDR3 protein: CSAAPKQGPYEQYF. CDR3 nucleotides: TGCAGTGCTGCCCCGAAACAGGGACCATACGAGCAGTACTTC.

In this sample, this clonotype turned up a few times. The V gene is TRBV18, the J gene TRBJ2-7; possibly TRBD1 for D (5 bases). The CDR3 spans 16 residues. Deletions cut 1 base from V and 3 bases from J, with 16 bases between. CDR1 KGHSH and CDR2 LQKENI come from the germline V gene. CDR3 region: CASSPRVAQAIYEQYF. The DNA of the CDR3 is TGTGCCAGCTCACCACGAGTTGCACAGGCGATCTACGAGCAGTACTTC.

The gene calls are TRBV7-6 and TRBJ2-3; D gene ambiguous. This CDR3 has 13 amino acids. Trimming stripped 5 bases from V and 5 bases from J, with 11 bases between. CDR1 SGHVS and CDR2 FNYEAQ come from the germline V gene. CDR3 nucleotide sequence: TGTGCCAGCAGCCCAGACCCGGGAGATACGCAGTATTTT. It yields the protein CASSPDPGDTQYF.

The rearrangement links TRBV2 to TRBJ1-2; D remains ambiguous. This CDR3 has 16 amino acids. Germline V lookup: CDR1 SNHLY, CDR2 FYNNEI. V shed 2 bases and J shed 4 bases, with 17 bases lying between them. The CDR3 here is CASSEFGGFNLYGYTF. Here the CDR3 DNA reads TGTGCCAGCAGTGAATTCGGCGGATTCAACCTCTATGGCTACACCTTC.

This clonotype showed up many times. This sequence joins TRBV3-1 and TRBJ2-3; no reliable D call. Trimming removed 0 bases from V and 4 bases from J, with 5 bases in between. The CDR3 contains 13 residues. Germline CDR1 reads LGHDT; CDR2 reads YNNKEL (reference sequence). CDR3 DNA: TGTGCCAGCAGCCAAGAGCCCTCAGATACGCAGTATTTT. Translated: CASSQEPSDTQYF.

The V and J genes are TRBV19 and TRBJ2-3, with 11 bases aligning to TRBD1. The CDR3 runs to 16 residues. Trimming took 4 bases from V and 2 from J; bases not matched to a gene: 5. Germline V gene data show CDR1 as LNHDA and CDR2 as SQIVND (reference sequence). The CDR3 loop reads CASSTGTGGFTDTQYF. The CDR3 nucleotides read TGTGCCAGTAGTACCGGGACAGGGGGATTCACAGATACGCAGTATTTT.

CDR3 loop: CAISARQGVVTGELFF. The CDR3 DNA sequence: TGTGCCATCAGTGCCCGACAGGGGGTCGTCACCGGGGAGCTGTTTTTT. The V gene is TRBV10-3, the J gene TRBJ2-2; 9 bases agree with TRBD1. Trimming at V came to 4 bases and at J to 4 bases, leaving 7 bases not matched to a gene. In germline, CDR1 is ENHRY, CDR2 SYGVKD. The CDR3 covers 16 residues.

This clonotype was found many times. The chain joins TRBV5-1 to TRBJ1-4; D is perhaps TRBD1 (5 bases). From germline, CDR1 is SGHRS and CDR2 YFSETQ. Trimming pared 0 bases from V and 4 bases from J, leaving 13 bases between. The CDR3 sequence is 16 residues long. The DNA for the CDR3 is TGCGCCAGCAGCTTGGAGTCAGGGCCAGATAATGAAAAACTGTTTTTT. It translates to CASSLESGPDNEKLFF.

A word on this clonotype: This could be a read error, since a much larger clone is one nucleotide away. Since no conserved phenylalanine or tryptophan closes the CDR3, a read error is the likely cause. The chain joins TRBV6-2 or TRBV6-3 to TRBJ1-1; no clear D gene. This CDR3 spans 14 amino acids. Germline-derived CDR1 and CDR2 are MNHEY and SVGEGT. For the CDR3, the DNA is TGTGCCATCAGTGAGGTTTCCCCCGGGGCTGAAGCTTTCCTT. Amino acid sequence: CAISEVSPGAEAFL.

This clonotype was seen ten or more times. The chain combines TRBV2 with TRBJ1-2, with D hard to call. Trimming pared 6 bases from V and 4 bases from J, leaving 9 bases between. Germline V gene lookup returns CDR1 SNHLY and CDR2 FYNNEI. The CDR3 totals 12 residues. The CDR3 DNA sequence: TGTGCCAGCAGAATAGACCTCTATGGCTACACCTTC. Its protein product is CASRIDLYGYTF.

This clonotype showed up many times. This chain uses TRBV7-8 with TRBJ1-5; D possibly corresponds to TRBD1 (5 bases). V was trimmed by 5 bases and J by 5 bases, leaving 13 bases between them. Germline V gene sequence: CDR1 SGHVS, CDR2 FQNEAQ. This CDR3 has 14 residues. The CDR3 nucleotides read TGTGCCAGCAGCCCCGGGACGATCGATCAGCCCCAGCATTTT. It encodes CASSPGTIDQPQHF.

The V gene is TRBV12-3 or TRBV12-4, the J gene TRBJ2-7, with 8 bases identical to TRBD2. V lost 8 bases to trimming and J lost 1 base; unmatched junction nucleotides: 7. The CDR3 spans 14 residues. As DNA, the CDR3 is TGTGCCAGCCGGGGGGGGCTTCGGTCCTACGAGCAGTACTTC. This translates into CASRGGLRSYEQYF.

This clonotype was seen ten or more times. V and J are TRBV7-2 and TRBJ2-7; TRBD1 matches 7 bases. The germline V gene encodes CDR1 SGHTA and CDR2 FQGNSA. Unmatched junction bases numbered 6, after V lost 5 bases and J lost 2 bases. The CDR3 sequence is 14 residues long. The DNA of the CDR3 is TGTGCCAGCAGCAGCCGGGACAGAACCTACGAGCAGTACTTC. It is translated as CASSSRDRTYEQYF.

The gene calls are TRBV5-4 and TRBJ2-1; 7 nucleotides match TRBD2. Germline V gene sequence: CDR1 SGHNT, CDR2 YYREEE (reference sequence). The length of the CDR3 is 16 residues. After removal of 0 bases from V and 9 bases from J, the junction contained 12 bases not matched to a gene. CDR3 sequence: CASSLDLVAGSGEQFF. The CDR3 DNA reads as TGTGCCAGCAGCTTGGATTTGGTAGCGGGCTCGGGTGAGCAGTTCTTC.

This clonotype was recorded at least ten times. V is TRBV6-5 and J is TRBJ1-1; TRBD1 might be the D (5 bases). This CDR3 spans 12 amino acids. Trimming pared 3 bases from V and 14 bases from J, leaving 16 bases between. Germline V gene data show CDR1 as MNHEY and CDR2 as SVGAGI. Written as DNA, the CDR3 is TGTGCCAGCAGTTATGAGGGGCGGAGTTGGTTCTTT. Protein product: CASSYEGRSWFF.

This clonotype occurred many times. The V and J genes are TRBV18 and TRBJ1-2; D uncertain. The CDR3 contains 15 residues. Germline lookup yields CDR1 KGHSH and CDR2 LQKENI. Trimming took off 3 bases at V and 2 bases at J, with 13 bases between the two ends. The CDR3 DNA is TGTGCCAGCTCACCCTTGGGTGGAGACAACTATGGCTACACCTTC. Protein: CASSPLGGDNYGYTF.

This clonotype occurred many times. The CDR3: CASSQRPTDTQYF. CDR3 coding DNA: TGTGCCAGCAGCCAGAGACCCACAGATACGCAGTATTTT. V and J are TRBV13 and TRBJ2-3; D is uncertain. The V gene's germline CDR1 is PRHDT and CDR2 FYEKMQ (reference sequence). V lost 5 bases and J 2 bases, leaving 8 bases between the germline ends. CDR3 length equals 13 residues.

In the case of this clonotype: A read error may be the cause here, since a much bigger clone is one base away. This rearrangement joins TRBV20-1 to TRBJ2-5; 8 bases are shared with TRBD1. The end of the DNA is better explained by TRBJ2-1, so the J call may be wrong. Germline CDR1 is DFQATT and CDR2 is SNEGSKA (reference sequence). This CDR3 spans 12 amino acids. In DNA, the CDR3 is TGCAGTGCCCAGGGGGCTCAAGAGACCCAGTTCTTC. The encoded protein is CSAQGAQETQFF.

This clonotype was seen a handful of times. The rearrangement links TRBV12-3 or TRBV12-4 to TRBJ2-2; 7 positions match TRBD2. The CDR3 has 14 amino acids. With V trimmed by 6 bases and J by 4 bases, 5 bases remained unmatched. The CDR3 DNA reads TGTGCCAGCAGAGCGGGACCCCCCACCGGGGAGCTGTTTTTT. This codes for CASRAGPPTGELFF.